Below, 29 T cell receptor beta chains from the same sample are listed, as sequenced in a study of regulatory T cells in long-lasting Graves disease. Arm-PCR of CDR3 regions and iRepertoire HTBI primers were used to build TCR beta libraries. TCRdb re-analysed the multiplex PCR reads in MiXCR, keeping a single row per CDR3 protein. The sample includes about 400,000 distinct CDR3 sequences, more than 20% seen only once; the top ten take around 20%. Time point meaning: persistent/refractory GD, antithyroid drugs over 5 years with positive TRAb. RNA extracted from PBMCs served as the sequencing template. Sequences were derived from peripheral blood mononuclear cells (PBMCs), sampled when the disease was refractory, from a patient treated with antithyroid drugs. Receptor source: a female donor with Graves disease.

In its sample, this clonotype was seen many times. The rearrangement links TRBV2 to TRBJ2-4; D may be TRBD1 (6 bases). The CDR3 has 11 amino acids. CDR1 is SNHLY and CDR2 is FYNNEI in the germline V gene. V was cut by 5 bases and J by 9 bases, with 8 bases left in between. The CDR3: CASSPDSIQYF. The DNA for the CDR3 is TGTGCCAGCAGTCCGGACAGCATTCAGTACTTC.

This clonotype was seen many times. At one end, the junction sequence differs from germline, possibly due to a read error. The chain combines TRBV6-1 with TRBJ1-1, with no clear D. Germline V gene lookup returns CDR1 MNHNS and CDR2 SASEGT. The CDR3 is 14 amino acids. CDR3 DNA sequence: TGTGCCAGCACGACCCGTGACTCCAACAGTGAAGCTTTCTTT. It is translated as CASTTRDSNSEAFF.

About this clonotype: Mismatch with germline at one junction end may stem from a read error. The chain combines TRBV28 with TRBJ2-4; D possibly corresponds to TRBD2 (5 bases). The CDR3 is 13 amino acids. Germline V CDR1 and CDR2: MDHEN, SYDVKM. CDR3 loop: CASSFSTGNIQYF. In DNA form, the CDR3 reads TGTGCCAGCAGTTTCTCTACCGGGAACATCCAGTACTTC.

This clonotype was counted many times. The chain joins TRBV7-3 to TRBJ1-5; 7 nucleotides line up with TRBD1. The CDR3 is 15 amino acids. Germline CDR1 is SGHTA and CDR2 is FQGTGA. Germline trimming cut 6 bases from V and 5 bases from J; bases unmatched to any gene: 10. The CDR3 protein is CASRSDRVRYQPQHF. CDR3 coding DNA: TGTGCCAGCAGATCTGACAGGGTCCGTTATCAGCCCCAGCATTTT. The entire variable domain, with the rest obtained from reference TRBV7-3 and TRBJ1-5, is as follows: GAGVSQTPSNKVTEKGKYVELRCDPISGHTALYWYRQSLGQGPEFLIYFQGTGAADDSGLPNDRFFAVRPEGSVSTLKIQRTERGDSAVYLCASRSDRVRYQPQHFGDGTRLSIL.

V gene TRBV20-1 combines with J gene TRBJ2-7; D possibly uses TRBD1 or TRBD2 (5 bases each). The CDR3 totals 14 residues. Trimming took off 6 bases at V and 2 bases at J, with 17 bases between the two ends. Germline CDR1 and CDR2: DFQATT and SNEGSKA (reference sequence). CDR3 DNA: TGCAGTGCCTCTAGGCCCGGGACCCCCTACGAGCAGTACTTC. Amino acid sequence: CSASRPGTPYEQYF.

At least ten counts were recorded for this clonotype. The gene calls are TRBV7-2 and TRBJ2-7; no reliable D call. The CDR3 extends over 14 amino acids. Trimming removed 0 bases from V and 9 bases from J, with 15 bases in between. Per germline, CDR1 SGHTA and CDR2 FQGNSA. CDR3 in amino acids: CASSLALTGKGQYF. The CDR3 nucleotides read TGTGCCAGCAGCTTAGCGCTCACTGGCAAGGGGCAGTACTTC. The full variable domain, with the rest looked up from reference TRBV7-2 and TRBJ2-7, is GAGVSQSPSNKVTEKGKDVELRCDPISGHTALYWYRQSLGQGLEFLIYFQGNSAPDKSGLPSDRFSAERTGGSVSTLTIQRTQQEDSAVYLCASSLALTGKGQYFGPGTRLTVT.

This clonotype was detected ten times or more. The chain joins TRBV7-2 to TRBJ2-7; no firm D call. Looked up from germline, CDR1 is SGHTA and CDR2 is FQGNSA. Trimming took 5 bases from V and 6 from J, leaving 20 bases between them. CDR3 size: 15 residues. CDR3 sequence: CASSTRQGGQGEQYF. Written as DNA, the CDR3 is TGTGCCAGCAGCACGCGCCAAGGTGGCCAAGGCGAGCAGTACTTC.

This clonotype was observed many times. The chain uses TRBV28 and TRBJ2-7, with TRBD1 matching over 8 bases. Trimming cost V 7 bases and J 4 bases; bases outside gene matches: 6. Germline-derived CDR1 and CDR2 are MDHEN and SYDVKM. The CDR3 length is 13 residues. CDR3 loop: CASIRTGGYEQYF. DNA of the CDR3: TGTGCCAGCATTAGAACAGGGGGATACGAGCAGTACTTC.

V usage is TRBV4-3 and J usage is TRBJ1-2; D is unresolved. CDR3 length equals 15 residues. CDR1 is LGHNA, CDR2 YSLEER, per germline. V lost 0 bases and J lost 8, with 16 bases in between. The CDR3 reads CASSQDSAGQFGYTF. CDR3 nucleotides: TGCGCCAGCAGCCAAGATTCCGCCGGCCAGTTCGGCTACACCTTC.

V and J are TRBV5-1 and TRBJ2-7; 7 bases map to TRBD1. Germline-derived CDR1 and CDR2 are SGHRS and YFSETQ. The CDR3 is made up of 13 amino acids. Trimming took 5 bases from V and 0 from J; bases not matched to a gene: 2. The CDR3 loop reads CASRDRASYEQYF. The CDR3 nucleotides read TGCGCCAGCAGAGACAGGGCCTCCTACGAGCAGTACTTC.

The chain carries TRBV19 and TRBJ2-7, with D possibly TRBD2 on 6 matching bases. Germline V CDR1 and CDR2: LNHDA, SQIVND (reference sequence). The CDR3 is 15 residues long. Trimming removed 7 bases from V and 2 bases from J, with 18 bases in between. The CDR3, as DNA: TGTGCCAGTACCCCAGGAGGGGCCGATACCTACGAGCAGTACTTC. It encodes CASTPGGADTYEQYF. Together with reference TRBV19 and TRBJ2-7, the CDR3 gives the full variable domain: DGGITQSPKYLFRKEGQNVTLSCEQNLNHDAMYWYRQDPGQGLRLIYYSQIVNDFQKGDIAEGYSVSREKKESFPLTVTSAQKNPTAFYLCASTPGGADTYEQYFGPGTRLTVT.

This clonotype was observed a handful of times. The V call is TRBV20-1, the J call TRBJ2-2; 11 bases line up with TRBD2. The germline gives CDR1 DFQATT, CDR2 SNEGSKA (reference sequence). The V and J ends lost 1 base and 3 bases, in that order; junction bases with no gene match: 4. The CDR3 covers 16 residues. CDR3 sequence reads: CSARAPGLADTGELFF. The CDR3 nucleotides read TGCAGTGCTAGAGCTCCGGGACTAGCGGACACCGGGGAGCTGTTTTTT.

Comments on this clonotype: At one boundary the junction diverges from the germline segment, which might be a read error. V gene TRBV28 combines with J gene TRBJ2-1, with 8 bases matching TRBD2. The CDR3 is 13 residues long. Germline CDR1 MDHEN, CDR2 SYDVKM. DNA for the CDR3: TGTGCCAGCAGTTTAGCCCGGGGGGGACACAATGTCTTC. Its translation: CASSLARGGHNVF.

This clonotype was counted at least ten times. At one end the junction does not follow the germline gene, possibly because of a read error. The rearrangement uses TRBV18 and TRBJ1-2; D not resolved. The CDR3 is 13 residues long. Germline CDR1 reads KGHSH; CDR2 reads LQKENI. The CDR3 nucleotides are TGCGCCAGCAGCCCGACAACGAACTATGGCTACACCTTC. It codes for CASSPTTNYGYTF. Drawing the rest from reference TRBV18 and TRBJ1-2, the complete variable domain is NAGVMQNPRHLVRRRGQEARLRCSPMKGHSHVYWYRQLPEEGLKFMVYLQKENIIDESGMPKERFSAEFPKEGPSILRIQQVVRGDSAAYFCASSPTTNYGYTFGSGTRLTVV.

This clonotype came up many times. This chain connects TRBV20-1 to TRBJ2-7, with 9 bases identical to TRBD2. CDR1 DFQATT and CDR2 SNEGSKA come from the germline V gene (reference sequence). V was clipped by 6 bases and J by 2 bases; unmatched bases: 8. CDR3 size: 14 residues. As DNA, the CDR3 is TGCAGTGCCCAGGAGACTAGCGGCACCTACGAGCAGTACTTC. As protein: CSAQETSGTYEQYF.

This clonotype was counted many times. The rearrangement uses TRBV27 and TRBJ2-2, with D unresolved. The CDR3 sequence is 15 residues long. Germline V gives CDR1 MNHEY, CDR2 SMNVEV (reference sequence). Between the trimmed V and J ends, which lost 4 bases and 6 bases, there was a span of 15 bases. CDR3 loop: CASSWYTQGSGELFF. In DNA, the CDR3 is TGTGCCAGCAGTTGGTACACCCAAGGGTCCGGGGAGCTGTTTTTT.

This chain uses TRBV19 with TRBJ1-5; D remains unclear. Trimming cost V 8 bases and J 6 bases, with 5 bases left between them. Per the germline V gene, CDR1 is LNHDA and CDR2 is SQIVND (reference sequence). This CDR3 spans 10 amino acids. CDR3 sequence: CASGRQPQHF. CDR3 sequence (DNA): TGTGCCAGTGGGCGTCAGCCCCAGCATTTT.

The V gene is TRBV30, the J gene TRBJ1-5; maybe TRBD1 (6 bases). Trimming stripped 0 bases from V and 7 bases from J, with 10 bases between. CDR1 GTSNPN and CDR2 SVGIG come from the germline V gene (reference sequence). The length of the CDR3 is 13 residues. The CDR3 DNA reads as TGTGCCTGGAGTGTACGGGGGCGACAGCCCCAGCATTTT. This sequence encodes CAWSVRGRQPQHF.

V gene TRBV10-3 combines with J gene TRBJ2-7, with TRBD1 matching 8 bases. Germline V CDR1 and CDR2: ENHRY, SYGVKD. This CDR3 has 14 amino acids. The V and J ends lost 4 bases and 5 bases, in that order; junction bases with no gene match: 7. The CDR3 nucleotides are TGTGCCATCAGTGCCCCGGGACAGGATAACGAGCAGTACTTC. This codes for CAISAPGQDNEQYF.

V usage is TRBV7-2 and J usage is TRBJ2-7, with D maybe TRBD2 (6 bases). The CDR3 is 13 residues long. Trimming cost V 6 bases and J 2 bases, with 11 bases left between them. The germline V gene has CDR1 SGHTA and CDR2 FQGNSA. The CDR3 here is CASRRETTYEQYF. CDR3 sequence (DNA): TGTGCCAGCAGACGGGAGACCACCTACGAGCAGTACTTC.

This clonotype was counted only a few times. The gene calls are TRBV12-3 or TRBV12-4 and TRBJ1-1, with D possibly matching TRBD1 (6 bases). Deletions cut 0 bases from V and 4 bases from J, with 12 bases between. The CDR3 covers 15 residues. CDR3 residues: CASSLATGAGTEAFF. The CDR3 DNA follows: TGTGCCAGCAGTTTAGCAACGGGGGCCGGCACTGAAGCTTTCTTT.

This clonotype has at least ten counts. The chain recombines TRBV28 with TRBJ2-7, with 8 bases aligning to TRBD2. V was pared by 5 bases and J by 1 base, with 4 bases of the junction left unmatched. This CDR3 is 14 amino acids long. The germline gives CDR1 MDHEN, CDR2 SYDVKM. The chain's CDR3 is CASSPTSVSYEQYF. CDR3 DNA: TGTGCCAGCAGTCCGACTAGCGTTTCCTACGAGCAGTACTTC.

Only one count was recorded for this clonotype. The chain employs TRBV6-1 and TRBJ2-1, with 11 bases fitting TRBD1. V trimming: 6 bases; J trimming: 6 bases; junction bases outside the gene matches: 4. The CDR3 sequence is 14 residues long. CDR1 is MNHNS and CDR2 is SASEGT in the germline V gene. The CDR3, as DNA: TGTGCCAGCAGGAGGACAGGGGGCTCCAATGAGCAGTTCTTC. Translation: CASRRTGGSNEQFF.

Turning to this clonotype: This may come from a read error, since a much larger clone is one base off. Here the CDR3 omits its conserved ending phenylalanine or tryptophan, so a read error is the likely source. The rearrangement joins TRBV12-3 or TRBV12-4 to TRBJ1-3; 9 nucleotides agree with TRBD1. V shed 5 bases, J shed 0 bases, and the junction held 2 bases outside the gene matches. The CDR3 is made up of 15 amino acids. This CDR3 is CASSPTGGSGNTIYL. CDR3 sequence (DNA): TGTGCCAGCAGTCCGACAGGGGGCTCTGGAAACACCATATATCTT.

This clonotype was counted only a few times. The rearrangement uses TRBV19 and TRBJ2-7, with D possibly TRBD2 on 5 matching bases. V lost 5 bases and J 5 bases, leaving 16 bases between the germline ends. CDR1 LNHDA and CDR2 SQIVND come from the germline V gene (reference sequence). CDR3 length equals 14 residues. The CDR3 sequence: CASSPRPGMNEQYF. CDR3 in DNA: TGTGCCAGTAGTCCCCGGCCCGGGATGAACGAGCAGTACTTC. The entire variable domain, with the rest obtained from reference TRBV19 and TRBJ2-7, is as follows: DGGITQSPKYLFRKEGQNVTLSCEQNLNHDAMYWYRQDPGQGLRLIYYSQIVNDFQKGDIAEGYSVSREKKESFPLTVTSAQKNPTAFYLCASSPRPGMNEQYFGPGTRLTVT.

The rearrangement joins TRBV30 to TRBJ1-5; tentative D call: TRBD1 (6 bases). This CDR3 is 15 amino acids long. Germline V gives CDR1 GTSNPN, CDR2 SVGIG (reference sequence). Trimming took off 3 bases at V and 4 bases at J, with 16 bases between the two ends. The CDR3 loop reads CAWSTGTRKNQPQHF. CDR3 DNA: TGTGCCTGGAGCACCGGGACAAGAAAAAATCAGCCCCAGCATTTT. Filled out from reference TRBV30 and TRBJ1-5, the complete variable domain reads SQTIHQWPATLVQPVGSPLSLECTVEGTSNPNLYWYRQAAGRGLQLLFYSVGIGQISSEVPQNLSASRPQDRQFILSSKKLLLSDSGFYLCAWSTGTRKNQPQHFGDGTRLSIL.

This clonotype has more than one count but fewer than ten. The chain uses TRBV15 and TRBJ1-2; D gene ambiguous. Germline assignment: CDR1 LNHNV and CDR2 YYDKDF (reference sequence). CDR3 length: 13 residues. V was shortened by 4 bases and J by 8 bases, with 14 bases between the two germline ends. The CDR3 DNA is TGTGCCACCAGCAAAGACATGCTTGGGGGCTACACCTTC. It is translated as CATSKDMLGGYTF.

This clonotype was detected many times. The V gene is TRBV6-5, the J gene TRBJ2-7; no firm D call. The CDR3 runs to 17 residues. The V end was cut by 0 bases, the J end by 0 bases, with 15 bases between. In germline, CDR1 is MNHEY, CDR2 SVGAGI. The CDR3 reads CASSYSPHNVFSYEQYF. The DNA for the CDR3 is TGTGCCAGCAGTTACTCGCCCCACAACGTATTCTCCTACGAGCAGTACTTC.

This clonotype appeared a few times. J is TRBJ1-6 and V is TRBV6-1; the D is unclear. This CDR3 is built from 12 residues. In germline, CDR1 is MNHNS, CDR2 SASEGT. Deletions cut 1 base from V and 7 bases from J, with 2 bases between. The CDR3 spells CASSEVNSPLHF. The CDR3 DNA follows: TGTGCCAGCAGTGAAGTAAATTCACCCCTCCACTTT.